The 22 T cell receptor beta chains listed next were all sequenced from one sample in a study of tumor-infiltrating lymphocytes in primary liver carcinoma. DNA and RNA were both co-extracted from 20-30 mg of bulk tissue that had not been sorted. The researchers produced TCR beta cDNA from 500 to 550 ng total RNA with a constant-region primer. Slightly modified ARM-PCR served as the procedure for the TCR beta libraries. These libraries came from three rounds of nested multiplex PCR. TRBV1-TRBV30 forward and Cbeta reverse primers drove the first two approximately 10-cycle rounds. TCRdb re-analysed the multiplex PCR reads in MiXCR, keeping a single row per CDR3 protein. The sample holds roughly 32,000 distinct CDR3 sequences, about 71% seen once. Sequenced sample: liver tumor tissue from sampling region 3. As for subset: tumor region T3, left-lateral pole. The receptor source for this set is a woman in her 30s with primary liver carcinoma and hepatitis B virus infection.

As concerns this clonotype: Sequence at one end of the junction differs from germline and may be a read error. The CDR3: CSSSPRAGDNPPPHF. The CDR3 coding sequence is TGTTCCAGCAGCCCAAGGGCGGGGGATAATCCACCCCCCCACTTT. V and J are TRBV5-4 and TRBJ1-6, with a tentative D call TRBD1 (5 bases). The CDR3 sequence is 15 residues long. CDR1 and CDR2 from the germline V gene are SGHNT and YYREEE (reference sequence).

As for this clonotype: The junction does not match germline at one end; this may be a read error. The chain uses TRBV12-5 and TRBJ2-3; D perhaps matches TRBD2 (5 bases). This CDR3 spans 14 amino acids. Per the germline V gene, CDR1 is LGHNT and CDR2 is FRNRAP. CDR3 amino acids: CVSGLGRVRGTQYF. In nucleotides, the CDR3 is TGTGTTAGTGGTTTAGGGCGGGTAAGAGGTACGCAGTATTTT.

This clonotype appeared many times. The J gene is TRBJ2-1, the V gene TRBV11-3, with 7 bases identical to TRBD2. V trimming: 7 bases; J trimming: 6 bases; junction bases outside the gene matches: 18. Germline V gene data show CDR1 as SGHNT and CDR2 as YENEEA. CDR3 length: 17 residues. CDR3 bases: TGTGCCAGCAACTCCCGGGGGGTGCGGACCATGGGCAATGAGCAGTTCTTC. Translated: CASNSRGVRTMGNEQFF.

On this clonotype: The junction differs from germline at one of its ends, possibly a read error. The chain joins TRBV6-1 to TRBJ2-4; tentative D call: TRBD1 (6 bases). The germline CDR1 and CDR2 sequences are MNHNS and SASEGT. The CDR3 has 15 amino acids. The CDR3 spells CARSEGPGPWDTQCF. As DNA, the CDR3 is TGTGCCAGGAGTGAAGGGCCGGGACCGTGGGACACTCAGTGCTTC.

Worth noting for this clonotype: Germline and junction disagree at one end, which may indicate a read error. The rearrangement joins TRBV5-4 to TRBJ2-2, with D tentatively TRBD2 (5 bases). Germline V gene lookup returns CDR1 SGHNT and CDR2 YYREEE (reference sequence). The CDR3 is 16 amino acids. The CDR3 coding sequence is TGTGCCAGCAGCAGCTCTGGAAGTGCTATCACCGGGGAGATGTTTTTT. Amino acids: CASSSSGSAITGEMFF.

On this clonotype itself: A much larger clone differs from this one at a single base, so this may be a read error. The chain combines TRBV11-2 with TRBJ2-7, with TRBD1 matching over 8 bases. Germline CDR1 is SGHAT and CDR2 is FQNNGV. This CDR3 is built from 15 residues. CDR3 in amino acids: CASSLVPTGAYEQNF. The CDR3 region has the DNA TGTGCCAGCAGCTTAGTCCCGACAGGGGCCTACGAGCAGAACTTC.

The rearrangement links TRBV4-3 to TRBJ2-2; 13 bases match TRBD2. The CDR3 has 19 residues. V dropped 6 bases and J dropped 0; count of bases not matched to a gene: 10. CDR1 and CDR2 (germline): LGHNA, YSLEER. The CDR3 sequence: CASSVLAGGPSSNTGELFF. CDR3 sequence (DNA): TGCGCCAGCAGTGTACTAGCGGGGGGGCCCAGTTCGAACACCGGGGAGCTGTTTTTT.

In regard to this clonotype: A much more abundant neighbour one base away suggests this may be a read error. The chain is built from TRBV19 and TRBJ2-2, with D tentatively TRBD1 (5 bases). V was trimmed by 6 bases and J by 5 bases, leaving 22 bases between them. CDR3 length: 17 residues. From germline, CDR1 is LNHDA and CDR2 SQIVND (reference sequence). The CDR3 reads CASSLAAEGVLTGELFF. The DNA for the CDR3 is TGTGCCAGTAGCCTGGCTGCGGAAGGGGTATTGACCGGGGAGCTGTTTTTT.

In regard to this clonotype: The junction departs from the called germline gene at one end, perhaps through a read error. The V call is TRBV7-3, the J call TRBJ2-3; D is ambiguous. In germline, CDR1 is SGHTA, CDR2 FQGTGA. This CDR3 comprises 15 residues. This CDR3 reads CASSPYKGCTDMQYF. DNA for the CDR3: TGTGCCAGCAGCCCCTATAAAGGCTGCACAGATATGCAGTACTTT.

On this clonotype: Germline and junction disagree at one end, which may indicate a read error. The V and J genes are TRBV7-9 and TRBJ1-1; TRBD1 is a possible D gene (6 bases). Germline-derived CDR1 and CDR2 are SEHNR and FQNEAQ (reference sequence). CDR3 length: 14 residues. The DNA of the CDR3 is TGTGCCACCAGCTTCGGGCAGGGGAACGCTGAAGCTTTCTTT. This codes for CATSFGQGNAEAFF.

Concerning this clonotype itself: Given the absence of the conserved phenylalanine or tryptophan at the CDR3 end, a read error is likely. The genes are TRBV11-3 and TRBJ2-1, with 9 bases fitting TRBD2. There are 15 residues in the CDR3. In germline, CDR1 is SGHNT, CDR2 YENEEA. J was trimmed by 7 bases and V by 5 bases; bases with no gene match: 9. The CDR3 region is CASSRLAGGRNEQFI. The CDR3 coding sequence is TGTGCCAGCAGCCGACTGGCGGGGGGGAGGAATGAGCAGTTCATC.

About this clonotype itself: This may come from a read error, since a much larger clone is one base off. The J gene is TRBJ1-1, the V gene TRBV2, with D tentatively TRBD1 (5 bases). There are 14 residues in the CDR3. V was pared by 7 bases and J by 4 bases, with 16 bases between. The germline V gene has CDR1 SNHLY and CDR2 FYNNEI. CDR3 sequence reads: CASIGRGLSTEAFF. For the CDR3, the DNA is TGTGCCAGCATTGGGCGGGGACTGAGCACTGAAGCTTTCTTT.

With respect to this clonotype: The CDR3 end shows no conserved phenylalanine or tryptophan, and so a read error is likely. The rearrangement uses TRBV11-2 and TRBJ2-1; no reliable D call. Germline V gene lookup returns CDR1 SGHAT and CDR2 FQNNGV. Trimming stripped 2 bases from V and 7 bases from J, with 9 bases between. The CDR3 covers 13 residues. CDR3 DNA sequence: TGTGCCAGCAGCTTATCTGCTACGAATGAGCAGTTCCTC. It codes for CASSLSATNEQFL.

As to this clonotype: Without the conserved terminal phenylalanine or tryptophan, this CDR3 likely stems from a read error. V gene TRBV5-6 combines with J gene TRBJ1-4; D is unclear. The CDR3 loop spans 14 amino acids. The germline V gene encodes CDR1 SGHDT and CDR2 YYEEEE. CDR3 sequence (DNA): TGTGCCAGTAGCTTGGCTTGGCTGAGTGAAAAACTGTTTTTA. It yields the protein CASSLAWLSEKLFL.

This clonotype was observed a few times. At one end the junction does not follow the germline gene, possibly because of a read error. The chain recombines TRBV7-8 with TRBJ2-3, with D tentatively TRBD2 (5 bases). This CDR3 spans 13 amino acids. Germline assignment: CDR1 SGHVS and CDR2 FQNEAQ. Here the CDR3 reads CASGSLVSDTQYF. CDR3 nucleotides: TGCGCCAGCGGCTCACTAGTATCAGATACGCAGTATTTT.

For this clonotype: A much more abundant neighbour one base away suggests this may be a read error. V gene TRBV11-2 combines with J gene TRBJ2-3; 9 bases match TRBD1. In germline, CDR1 is SGHAT, CDR2 FQNNGV. This CDR3 has 16 residues. The CDR3 sequence: CVSSSTRLQGADAQYF. DNA of the CDR3: TGTGTCAGCAGCTCAACCCGGTTACAGGGGGCAGATGCGCAGTATTTT.

Of note for this clonotype: The junction departs from the called germline gene at one end, perhaps through a read error. The chain is built from TRBV11-2 and TRBJ2-3, with 8 bases fitting TRBD2. The CDR3 extends over 15 amino acids. CDR1 SGHAT and CDR2 FQNNGV come from the germline V gene. The CDR3 DNA is TGTGTCAGCAGACTAGAGGCGGGAGGCGCAGGTACGCAGTATTTT. Translated: CVSRLEAGGAGTQYF.

This clonotype occurred a few times. Since the CDR3 does not end with the conserved phenylalanine or tryptophan, this likely comes from a read error. No DNA is shown, since the ends of the CDR3 on it are uncertain; the CDR3 is the one TCRdb lists. This chain links TRBV11-2 with TRBJ2-7; the table's D gene call, TRBD2, was not cross checked with the DNA. The CDR3 length equals 11 residues, ends included. Looked up from germline, CDR1 is SGHAT and CDR2 is FQNNGV. The CDR3 sequence: CVSSSASSLEY.

The rearrangement links TRBV11-2 to TRBJ1-1; 8 nucleotides align to TRBD1. The CDR3 has 14 residues. Per the germline V gene, CDR1 is SGHAT and CDR2 is FQNNGV. CDR3 region: CISRYTGGRVEAFF. The CDR3, as DNA: TGTATCAGCAGATATACAGGGGGGAGGGTTGAAGCTTTCTTT.

This clonotype was seen at least ten times. The chain is built from TRBV11-2 and TRBJ2-1, with unresolved D. V lost 2 bases, J lost 6 bases, and 8 bases lay in between. Looked up from germline, CDR1 is SGHAT and CDR2 is FQNNGV. This CDR3 is 13 amino acids long. CDR3 coding DNA: TGTGCCAGCAGCTTATTGCAGAGCAATGAGCAGTTCTTC. This codes for CASSLLQSNEQFF.

A note on this clonotype: Compared with germline, one end of the junction differs, possibly owing to a read error. The V and J genes are TRBV6-5 and TRBJ2-2; D could derive from TRBD1 or TRBD2 (5 bases each). Germline V lookup: CDR1 MNHEY, CDR2 SVGAGI. This CDR3 is 15 amino acids long. CDR3 bases: TGTGCCAGCAGTCCGCGGACATGGTTTACCGGGGAGCTGTCTTTT. It codes for CASSPRTWFTGELSF.

Concerning this clonotype itself: This may stem from a read error, because a much larger clone lies one nucleotide away. The chain employs TRBV6-2 or TRBV6-3 and TRBJ2-7; 7 bases map to TRBD2. The CDR3 consists of 16 residues. Germline V CDR1 and CDR2: MNHEY, SVGEGT. V shed 7 bases, J shed 0 bases, and the junction held 12 bases outside the gene matches. This chain's CDR3 is CASIRSSGMVSYEQYF. CDR3 coding DNA: TGTGCCAGCATTCGATCGAGCGGGATGGTCTCCTACGAGCAGTACTTC.